These 7 T cell receptor beta chains were sequenced from one sample in a study of shared clonotypes between healthy human individuals. Some clones are missing from TCRdb's copy, which holds only in-frame ones; the method was immunoSEQ multiplex PCR. The data contain some 2,000,000 clones, over 85% of them singletons. The specimen sequenced was naive CD4+ T cells sorted from blood. Sample subset: CD45RA+ positively selected. These receptors all stem from a man younger than 35 in good health.

The chain employs TRBV5-1 and TRBJ1-1, with 7 nucleotides matching TRBD1. CDR1 and CDR2 from the germline V gene are SGHRS and YFSETQ. This CDR3 is built from 15 residues. The V segment lost 4 bases and the J segment 5 bases; nucleotides outside the gene matches: 11. CDR3 sequence: CASSPTTGRETEAFF. In DNA, the CDR3 is TGCGCCAGCAGCCCTACGACAGGGAGAGAAACTGAAGCTTTCTTT.

This chain connects TRBV28 to TRBJ1-1; 8 bases align to TRBD1. Germline CDR1 MDHEN, CDR2 SYDVKM. This CDR3 has 14 residues. V trimming: 6 bases; J trimming: 4 bases; junction bases outside the gene matches: 7. CDR3 loop: CASSPGQGRTEAFF. The DNA for the CDR3 is TGTGCCAGCAGCCCCGGACAGGGTCGCACTGAAGCTTTCTTT. Complete variable domain (other parts from reference TRBV28 and TRBJ1-1): DVKVTQSSRYLVKRTGEKVFLECVQDMDHENMFWYRQDPGLGLRLIYFSYDVKMKEKGDIPEGYSVSREKKERFSLILESASTNQTSMYLCASSPGQGRTEAFFGQGTRLTVV.

The chain joins TRBV28 to TRBJ2-5; 9 nucleotides align to TRBD2. V trimming: 4 bases; J trimming: 4 bases; junction bases outside the gene matches: 7. This CDR3 comprises 15 residues. Germline loops: CDR1 MDHEN, CDR2 SYDVKM. CDR3 sequence (DNA): TGTGCCAGCAGTTCGCCAGCGGGGGGAATAGAGACCCAGTACTTC. Amino acid sequence: CASSSPAGGIETQYF. The full variable domain, rest sourced from reference TRBV28 and TRBJ2-5, is DVKVTQSSRYLVKRTGEKVFLECVQDMDHENMFWYRQDPGLGLRLIYFSYDVKMKEKGDIPEGYSVSREKKERFSLILESASTNQTSMYLCASSSPAGGIETQYFGPGTRLLVL.

The chain has TRBV5-1 and TRBJ1-1; D remains unclear. This CDR3 is 12 amino acids long. The V end lost 4 bases, the J end lost 8 bases, and 12 bases lay between the germline ends. Germline loops: CDR1 SGHRS, CDR2 YFSETQ. The CDR3 loop reads CASSPLTNEAFF. The CDR3 DNA follows: TGCGCCAGCAGCCCATTGACCAACGAAGCTTTCTTT. Drawing the rest from reference TRBV5-1 and TRBJ1-1, the complete variable domain is KAGVTQTPRYLIKTRGQQVTLSCSPISGHRSVSWYQQTPGQGLQFLFEYFSETQRNKGNFPGRFSGRQFSNSRSEMNVSTLELGDSALYLCASSPLTNEAFFGQGTRLTVV.

As regards this clone: Other DNA sequences in this sample translate to the same CDR3. The chain recombines TRBV5-1 with TRBJ1-1, with 8 nucleotides matching TRBD1. CDR3 length: 15 amino acids. The V gene's germline CDR1 is SGHRS and CDR2 YFSETQ. V lost 2 bases to trimming and J lost 1 base; unmatched junction nucleotides: 4. The CDR3 coding sequence is TGCGCCAGCAGCTTACCGGGACAGGAGAACACTGAAGCTTTCTTT. This codes for CASSLPGQENTEAFF. Filled out from reference TRBV5-1 and TRBJ1-1, the complete variable domain reads KAGVTQTPRYLIKTRGQQVTLSCSPISGHRSVSWYQQTPGQGLQFLFEYFSETQRNKGNFPGRFSGRQFSNSRSEMNVSTLELGDSALYLCASSLPGQENTEAFFGQGTRLTVV.

This clone occurred once. J is TRBJ2-5 and V is TRBV18, with 7 bases that match TRBD1. J lost 0 bases, V lost 6 bases, and 10 bases had no gene match. From germline, CDR1 is KGHSH and CDR2 LQKENI. The CDR3 extends over 16 amino acids. The CDR3 reads CASSPIKDRYQETQYF. DNA for the CDR3: TGTGCCAGCTCGCCTATCAAGGACAGGTACCAAGAGACCCAGTACTTC. Filled out from reference TRBV18 and TRBJ2-5, the complete variable domain reads NAGVMQNPRHLVRRRGQEARLRCSPMKGHSHVYWYRQLPEEGLKFMVYLQKENIIDESGMPKERFSAEFPKEGPSILRIQQVVRGDSAAYFCASSPIKDRYQETQYFGPGTRLLVL.

V usage is TRBV2 and J usage is TRBJ1-2; no clear D. Germline V CDR1 and CDR2: SNHLY, FYNNEI. This CDR3 region has 12 residues. V dropped 7 bases and J dropped 3 bases, with 9 bases sitting between them. Here the CDR3 reads CASTELDYGYTF. CDR3 nucleotides: TGTGCCAGCACCGAACTGGACTATGGCTACACCTTC.